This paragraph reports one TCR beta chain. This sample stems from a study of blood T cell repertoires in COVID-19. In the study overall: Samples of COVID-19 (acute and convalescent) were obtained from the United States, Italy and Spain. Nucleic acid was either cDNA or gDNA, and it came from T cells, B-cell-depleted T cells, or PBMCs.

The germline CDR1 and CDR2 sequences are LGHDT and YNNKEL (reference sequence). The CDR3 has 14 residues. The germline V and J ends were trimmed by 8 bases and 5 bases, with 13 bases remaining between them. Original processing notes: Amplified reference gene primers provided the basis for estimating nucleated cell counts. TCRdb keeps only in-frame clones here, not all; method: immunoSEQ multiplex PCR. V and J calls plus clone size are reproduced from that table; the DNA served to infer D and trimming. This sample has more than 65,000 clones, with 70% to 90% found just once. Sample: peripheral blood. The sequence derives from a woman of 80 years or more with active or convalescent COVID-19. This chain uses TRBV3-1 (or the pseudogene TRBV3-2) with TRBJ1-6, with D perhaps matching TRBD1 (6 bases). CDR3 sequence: CASRTYRDNSPLHF. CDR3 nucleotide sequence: TGTGCCAGCCGCACTTACAGGGATAATTCACCCCTCCACTTT.